A single sample is the source of the 6 T cell receptor beta chains below, sequenced in a study of control samples from healthy donors and cancer patients. Method: immunoSEQ multiplex PCR; TCRdb's copy keeps in-frame clones and lacks some. The sample gives over 65,000 clones, about 89% of which show up once; about 8.6% is in the top ten. The source material was PBMCs. All receptors come from a woman in her forties or fifties with colorectal cancer.

The chain combines TRBV7-8 with TRBJ2-7; D not certain. The CDR3 has 13 residues. Trimming cost V 0 bases and J 2 bases, with 5 bases left between them. Per the germline V gene, CDR1 is SGHVS and CDR2 is FQNEAQ. CDR3 sequence: CASSLATPYEQYV. DNA for the CDR3: TGTGCCAGCAGCTTAGCAACTCCCTACGAGCAGTACGTC.

This clone was seen more than once but under ten times. V and J are TRBV6-5 and TRBJ1-6; D is possibly TRBD1 (5 bases). The V and J ends lost 4 bases and 8 bases respectively, with 9 bases between them. The CDR3 has 13 amino acids. Germline assignment: CDR1 MNHEY and CDR2 SVGAGI. Here the CDR3 reads CASSLAGDSPLHF. In nucleotides, the CDR3 is TGTGCCAGCAGTTTGGCGGGGGATTCACCCCTCCACTTT.

The chain has TRBV10-3 and TRBJ2-5; no clear D gene. The CDR3 contains 11 residues. Trimming left V 8 bases short and J 3 bases short, with 7 bases between. CDR1 ENHRY and CDR2 SYGVKD come from the germline V gene. CDR3 sequence reads: CAIPHKETQYF. DNA of the CDR3: TGTGCCATCCCCCACAAAGAGACCCAGTACTTC.

V gene TRBV3-1 (or the pseudogene TRBV3-2) combines with J gene TRBJ1-2; no clear D gene. CDR1 is LGHDT, CDR2 YNNKEL, per germline (reference sequence). CDR3 length equals 16 residues. V lost 1 base and J 1 base, leaving 13 bases between the germline ends. The CDR3 spells CASSQAGVGHNYGYTF. CDR3 DNA: TGTGCCAGCAGCCAAGCTGGGGTGGGCCATAACTATGGCTACACCTTC.

The chain carries TRBV5-6 and TRBJ2-7, with a tentative D call TRBD2 (5 bases). Trimming left V 0 bases short and J 3 bases short, with 13 bases between. The germline V gene has CDR1 SGHDT and CDR2 YYEEEE. The CDR3 covers 15 residues. CDR3 loop: CASSLGRAFIYEQYV. The CDR3, as DNA: TGTGCCAGCAGCTTGGGGCGGGCATTTATCTACGAGCAGTACGTC.

This CDR3 reads CASSQKPIRNTGELFF. CDR3 in DNA: TGTGCCAGCAGCCAAAAACCCATTAGAAACACCGGGGAGCTGTTTTTT. The rearrangement uses TRBV3-1 (or the pseudogene TRBV3-2) and TRBJ2-2, with D unclear. The length of the CDR3 is 16 residues. Germline V lookup: CDR1 LGHDT, CDR2 YNNKEL (reference sequence). V was clipped by 2 bases and J by 2 bases, with 12 bases between them.